This T cell receptor beta chain was captured in a study of blood T cell repertoires in COVID-19. Whole-study context: Spain, Italy and the United States supplied samples that represented acute and convalescent COVID-19. Sample material is recorded as cDNA or gDNA derived from T cells, B-cell-depleted T cells, or PBMCs.

Original data processing: From reference gene primer amplification, estimates of nucleated cell counts were derived. TCRdb's table, derived via immunoSEQ multiplex PCR, lists solely in-frame clones and lacks some. Clonal size and the V and J genes are those of that table, whereas D and trimming came from the DNA. The sample includes over 100,000 clones, roughly 89% of them seen just once. Germline loops: CDR1 SGHRS, CDR2 YFSETQ. The CDR3 extends over 19 amino acids. Trimming cost V 4 bases and J 13 bases; bases outside gene matches: 26. The source is a man in his forties or fifties with acute or convalescent COVID-19. The sequenced material came from peripheral blood. V gene TRBV5-1 combines with J gene TRBJ2-1, with 10 bases fitting TRBD1. The CDR3 region has the DNA TGCGCCAGCAGCGCACAAAGCCGGGACAGGGGAAAGAGGGCTAGCCCTCAGTTCTTC. This gives the protein CASSAQSRDRGKRASPQFF.